This T cell receptor beta chain was retrieved from a study of vaccination effects on CD4 cells after COVID-19. Having been cultured for around ten days, the cells underwent CD4+ T cell isolation. Either the mRNA-1273 or the BNT162b2 vaccine was given to participants as two doses. In the case of this clone: Its antigen is unknown.

Data came from immunoSEQ multiplex PCR; TCRdb stores just in-frame clones and leaves some out. The sample has 70,000 or so clones, roughly 75% seen once. The clonotype comes from a human donor who received a COVID-19 vaccine. The sample here was CD4+ T cells from PBMCs cultured without peptide, taken after COVID-19 vaccination.

Written as DNA, the CDR3 is TGTGCCATCAGTGACAGGTTGTTCGCGAACACCGGGGAGCTGTTTTTT. Amino acid sequence: CAISDRLFANTGELFF. The chain couples TRBV10-3 to TRBJ2-2; D call uncertain. The V end lost 3 bases, the J end lost 0 bases, and 11 bases lay between the germline ends. This CDR3 has 16 amino acids. CDR1 is ENHRY and CDR2 is SYGVKD in the germline V gene.